This T cell receptor beta chain comes out of a study of shared clonotypes between healthy human individuals. This clone was seen a single time. The quantity of DNA used in unsorted PBMC replicate PCRs was 300 ng, corresponding to tens of thousands of T cell genomes. Using immunoSEQ multiplex PCR, the repertoire was profiled, and TCRdb retains in-frame clones only, with some absent. The sample carries hundreds of thousands of clones, around 75% recorded once. Germline V gene sequence: CDR1 MDHEN, CDR2 SYDVKM. V dropped 3 bases and J dropped 7 bases, with 7 bases sitting between them. The CDR3 extends over 12 amino acids.

The rearrangement joins TRBV28 to TRBJ1-3; D call uncertain. The specimen was PBMCs. The clonotype was recovered from a woman in her forties in good health. Some clones in this sample may be carry-over from other donors' samples. The CDR3 bases are TGTGCCAGCAGTTTTGCCCCGAACACCATATATTTT. It specifies CASSFAPNTIYF.